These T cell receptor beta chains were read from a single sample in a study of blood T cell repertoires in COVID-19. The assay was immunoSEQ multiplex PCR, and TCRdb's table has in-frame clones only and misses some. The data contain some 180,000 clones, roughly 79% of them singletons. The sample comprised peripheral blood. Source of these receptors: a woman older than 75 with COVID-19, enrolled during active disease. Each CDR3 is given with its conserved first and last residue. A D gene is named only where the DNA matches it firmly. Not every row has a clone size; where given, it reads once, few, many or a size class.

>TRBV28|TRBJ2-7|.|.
TGTGCCAGCAGTCCCCCGGGCCCCTTGGCGGGAGAGCAGTACTTC
CASSPPGPLAGEQYF
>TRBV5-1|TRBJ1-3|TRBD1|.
TGCGCCAGCAGCTTGGGGACAGGGAAGGGAAACACCATATATTTT
CASSLGTGKGNTIYF
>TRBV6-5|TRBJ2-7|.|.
TGTGCCAGCAGTCCGGAGGGTTTGTACGAGCAGTACTTC
CASSPEGLYEQYF
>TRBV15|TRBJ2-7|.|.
TGTGCCACCAGCAGAGATATCCGCGGAGGGATCCGCTCCTACGAGCAGTACTTC
CATSRDIRGGIRSYEQYF
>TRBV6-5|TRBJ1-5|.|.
TGTGCCAGCAGTAGGAGTCCAACCGTGCAGCCCCAGCATTTT
CASSRSPTVQPQHF
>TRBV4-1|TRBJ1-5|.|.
TGCGCCAGCAGCCAAGATAACAGCTCTATCAATCAGCCCCAGCATTTT
CASSQDNSSINQPQHF
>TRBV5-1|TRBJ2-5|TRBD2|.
TGCGCCAGCAGCTGGCGGGGGGTGGGAGAGACCCAGTACTTC
CASSWRGVGETQYF
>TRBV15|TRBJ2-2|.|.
TGTGCCACCAGCAGGGGCGCAAACACCGGGGAGCTGTTTTTT
CATSRGANTGELFF
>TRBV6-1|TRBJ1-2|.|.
TGTGCCAGCAGTGAAGCGAGGATTAACTATGGCTACACCTTC
CASSEARINYGYTF
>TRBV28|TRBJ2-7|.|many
TGTGCCAGCAGTTTTAGCGTGTATAGCTCCTACGAGCAGTACTTC
CASSFSVYSSYEQYF
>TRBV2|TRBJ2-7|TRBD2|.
TGTGCCAGCAGCCCCATCTCACTAGCGGGAAGGTACGAGCAGTACTTC
CASSPISLAGRYEQYF
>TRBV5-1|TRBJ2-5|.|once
TGCGCCAGCAGCTCCGGGGACATGTACCAAGAGACCCAGTACTTC
CASSSGDMYQETQYF
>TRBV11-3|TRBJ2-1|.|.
TGTGCCAGCAGCTCGGACAGTAACAATGAGCAGTTCTTC
CASSSDSNNEQFF
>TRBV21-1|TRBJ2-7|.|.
TGTGCCAGCAGCAAGGACTCCGAGACCGAGCAGTACTTC
CASSKDSETEQYF
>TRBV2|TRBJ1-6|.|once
TGTGCCAGCAGTGACATCCCTCAGGCCCTCCACTTT
CASSDIPQALHF
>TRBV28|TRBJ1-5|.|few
TGTGCCAGCACTGCAGGGAATAGCAATCAGCCCCAGCATTTT
CASTAGNSNQPQHF
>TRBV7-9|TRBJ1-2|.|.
TGTGCCAGCACCTCAGGATCCCGATCCAACTATGGCTACACCTTC
CASTSGSRSNYGYTF
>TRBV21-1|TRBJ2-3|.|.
TGTGCCAGCAGCACTAGCGGGGGGGCACCAGATACGCAGTATTTT
CASSTSGGAPDTQYF
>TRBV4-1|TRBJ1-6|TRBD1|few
TGCGCCAGCAGCCAAGGCCCGGACAGGGGGCCTTCACCCCTCCACTTT
CASSQGPDRGPSPLHF
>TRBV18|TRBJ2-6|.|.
TGTGCCAGCTCACCACTACTACCTGGGGCCAACGTCCTGACTTTC
CASSPLLPGANVLTF
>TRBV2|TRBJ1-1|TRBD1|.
TGTGCCAGCAGTACAGGGGGCAGGACTGAAGCTTTCTTT
CASSTGGRTEAFF
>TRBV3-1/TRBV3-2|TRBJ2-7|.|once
TGTGCCAGCAGCCAAGAGGGCAGCTCCTACGAGCAGTACTTC
CASSQEGSSYEQYF
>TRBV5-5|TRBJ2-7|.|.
TGTGCCAGCAGCTTGGAGGAGGGGGCTCCAGCCGAGCAGTACTTC
CASSLEEGAPAEQYF
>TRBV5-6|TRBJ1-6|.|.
TGTGCCAGCAGCTTGTTAGTAAATTCACCCCTCCACTTT
CASSLLVNSPLHF
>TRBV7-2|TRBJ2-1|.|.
TGTGCCAGCAGCTTAGGGGCGAGCTCCTACAATGAGCAGTTCTTC
CASSLGASSYNEQFF
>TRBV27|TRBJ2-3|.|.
TGTGCCAGCAGTTTGTTCGGGAACACAGATACGCAGTATTTT
CASSLFGNTDTQYF
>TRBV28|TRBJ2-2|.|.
TGTGCCAGCAGTTTAGCGGGGACCGGGGAGCTGTTTTTT
CASSLAGTGELFF
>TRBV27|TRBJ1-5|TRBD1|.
TGTGCCAGCAGCCCTGGACAGGGGCCTCAGCCCCAGCATTTT
CASSPGQGPQPQHF
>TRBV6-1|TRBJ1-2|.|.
TGTGCCAGCAGTGCCGCTGGGCCAGGGGCGGGCTATGGCTACACCTTC
CASSAAGPGAGYGYTF
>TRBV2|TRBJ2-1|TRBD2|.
TGTGCCAGCAGACCCGCGGGAGTCTACAATGAGCAGTTCTTC
CASRPAGVYNEQFF
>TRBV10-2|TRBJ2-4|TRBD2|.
TGCGCCAGCACAAAGCGGGAGGGCCTGACCAAAAACATTCAGTACTTC
CASTKREGLTKNIQYF
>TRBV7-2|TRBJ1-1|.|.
TGTGCCAGCAGCTTAGGCGGCGGCAGGGTTAGGGGTGAAGCTTTCTTT
CASSLGGGRVRGEAFF
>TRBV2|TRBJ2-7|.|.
TGTGCCAGCAGTCTCTTAGGGGGAGTAGCCGAGCAGTACTTC
CASSLLGGVAEQYF
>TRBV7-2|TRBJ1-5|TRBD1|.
TGTGCCAGCAGCTTAACAGGGGGCGTACATCAGCCCCAGCATTTT
CASSLTGGVHQPQHF
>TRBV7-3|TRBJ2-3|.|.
TGTGCCAGCAGCTTAAGGGGGCCAGGGCTTACTGCTAGCACAGATACGCAGTATTTT
CASSLRGPGLTASTDTQYF
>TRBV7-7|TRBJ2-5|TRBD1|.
TGTGCCAGCAGCATCGGGACAGGGGAATGTGGGAACCAGTACTTC
CASSIGTGECGNQYF
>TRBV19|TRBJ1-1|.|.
TGTGCCAGTAGTATGTATGGGCCGGCTGAAGCTTTCTTT
CASSMYGPAEAFF
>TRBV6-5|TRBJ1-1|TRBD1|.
TGTGCCAGCAGTTTCGGACAGGGTAAGAACACTGAAGCTTTCTTT
CASSFGQGKNTEAFF
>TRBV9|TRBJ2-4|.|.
TGTGCCAGCAGCGTAGGGACTCAATACCGGACCATTCAGTACTTC
CASSVGTQYRTIQYF
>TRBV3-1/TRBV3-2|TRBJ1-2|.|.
TGTGCCAGCAGCCAAGAGCGAAACTATGGCTACACCTTC
CASSQERNYGYTF
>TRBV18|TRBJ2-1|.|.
TGTGCCAGCTCACCCATTGGCCAGGGTGAGCAGTTCTTC
CASSPIGQGEQFF
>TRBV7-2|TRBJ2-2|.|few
TGTGCCAGCAGCTTAGCTCCAGTGAACACCGGGGAGCTGTTTTTT
CASSLAPVNTGELFF
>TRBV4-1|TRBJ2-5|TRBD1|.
TGCGCCAGCAGCCAAGACCCCCCCTACCAGGACAGGGGTGAAGAGACCCAGTACTTC
CASSQDPPYQDRGEETQYF
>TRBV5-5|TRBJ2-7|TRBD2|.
TGTGCCAGCAGCTACGGGACTAGCGGAAGCTCCTACGAGCAGTACTTC
CASSYGTSGSSYEQYF
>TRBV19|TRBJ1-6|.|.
TGTGCCAGTAGTATGACCCCCGCAGGGTATAATTCACCCCTCCACTTT
CASSMTPAGYNSPLHF
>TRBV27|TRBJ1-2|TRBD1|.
TGTGCCAGCAGTCCCGGGACAGGGTACGCCTATGGCTACACCTTC
CASSPGTGYAYGYTF